These T cell receptor beta chains were read from a single sample in a study of blood T cell repertoires in COVID-19. The method was immunoSEQ multiplex PCR; TCRdb's version includes in-frame clones alone and lacks a portion of them. This sample carries about 310,000 clones, around 91% of them seen once, and the ten largest clones take 3.5% to 4.5%. Sequencing used PBMCs or T cells enriched from blood (not recorded which). The receptors stem from a woman younger than 35 with acute COVID-19. Each CDR3 is given with its conserved first and last residue. Fields, in order: J gene, D gene, clone size, V gene, CDR3 DNA, CDR3 protein. The D gene is left open where the match is weak. Size tells how often a clone was seen (once, few, many) or the class of an expanded clone, and some rows leave it out.

TRBJ1-2 TRBD1 . TRBV28 TGTGCCAGCAGTTCAGGGACAGCCTCAGGGGTGAACTATGGCTACACCTTC CASSSGTASGVNYGYTF
TRBJ2-7 TRBD2 . TRBV25-1 TGTGCCAGCAGTGAATACCGCGGGAGGACCTACGAGCAGTACTTC CASSEYRGRTYEQYF
TRBJ1-5 TRBD1 . TRBV7-9 TGTGCCAGCAGCTCGACAGGGGCGGATCACCCACAGCATTTT CASSSTGADHPQHF
TRBJ2-7 TRBD2 . TRBV3-1/TRBV3-2 TGTGCCAGCAGCCAACAACTAGCGGCCGAGCAGTACTTC CASSQQLAAEQYF
TRBJ1-5 TRBD1 . TRBV6-1 TGTGCCAGCAGTGAAGTGGGACAGAGCTATCAGCCCCAGCATTTT CASSEVGQSYQPQHF
TRBJ2-1 TRBD2 . TRBV24-1 TGTGCCACCAGTGATTCGGGACTAGCGGGTACCTACAATGAGCAGTTCTTC CATSDSGLAGTYNEQFF
TRBJ2-3 . . TRBV7-9 TGTGCCAGCAGCTTTAAGCGTCTGGCAGATACGCAGTATTTT CASSFKRLADTQYF
TRBJ2-1 . . TRBV5-6 TGTGCCAGCAGCTATGACAGCTACAATGAGCAGTTCTTC CASSYDSYNEQFF
TRBJ1-1 TRBD1 . TRBV30 TGTGCCTGGGAAGGGCTCACAGGGGTGAACACTGAAGCTTTCTTT CAWEGLTGVNTEAFF
TRBJ2-1 . . TRBV10-2 TGCGCCAGCCAGCGACTGAAGGGGTACAATGAGCAGTTCTTC CASQRLKGYNEQFF
TRBJ2-3 . . TRBV4-2 TGTGCCAGCAGCCTCTACCTGGGGGAGGAGGTTCCGCAGTATTTT CASSLYLGEEVPQYF
TRBJ1-2 . . TRBV19 TGTGCCAGTAGTCCAACAGACACACTTAGAGCTAACTATGGCTACACCTTC CASSPTDTLRANYGYTF
TRBJ1-2 . . TRBV19 TGTGCCACTAGCCCAGCAGCGGAAAGGAGTGGCTACACCTTC CATSPAAERSGYTF
TRBJ1-1 . . TRBV29-1 TGCAGCGTTGGGAGAGGGGCCGCGGGAGCCACTGAAGCTTTCTTT CSVGRGAAGATEAFF
TRBJ1-1 . few TRBV5-1 TGCGCCAGCAGCTTGCCATATAACCCAGGGCCTAGTGAAGCTTTCTTT CASSLPYNPGPSEAFF
TRBJ2-3 . once TRBV5-1 TGCGCCAGCAGCTTAACAGGCACAATAGGAGGCACAGATACGCAGTATTTT CASSLTGTIGGTDTQYF
TRBJ2-2 TRBD1 . TRBV19 TGTGCCAGTAGCCACAAAACCCGACAGGGGCGTTACGCCGGGGAGCTGTTTTTT CASSHKTRQGRYAGELFF
TRBJ2-1 TRBD2 . TRBV18 TGTGCCAGCTCACCCTCTGGACTAGCGGGCTCTGAGCAGTTCTTC CASSPSGLAGSEQFF
TRBJ2-7 TRBD1 . TRBV9 TGTGCCAGCAGCGAGGGGACAGGGTACGAGCAGTACTTC CASSEGTGYEQYF
TRBJ1-5 TRBD1 . TRBV19 TGTGCCAGTAGTAATTTACCGGGACAGATTTATAGCAATCAGCCCCAGCATTTT CASSNLPGQIYSNQPQHF
TRBJ2-4 TRBD2 . TRBV9 TGTGCCAGCAGCGTATCCCCTACTAGCGGGGGGGAAAACATTCAGTACTTC CASSVSPTSGGENIQYF
TRBJ1-1 . few TRBV11-2 TGTGCCAGCAGCTTAGATCTGGAGGTAAAGGAAGCTTTCTTT CASSLDLEVKEAFF
TRBJ1-1 . many TRBV12-3/TRBV12-4 TGTGCCAGCTCGTCGGGGAACACTGAAGCTTTCTTT CASSSGNTEAFF
TRBJ2-3 TRBD2 . TRBV28 TGTGCCAGCAGTTACGGACTAGCGGGAGATATTGGCACAGATACGCAGTATTTT CASSYGLAGDIGTDTQYF
TRBJ2-5 TRBD2 . TRBV28 TGTGCCAGCACTTCGGGGGGGCTTGAGACCCAGTACTTC CASTSGGLETQYF
TRBJ2-1 TRBD1 few TRBV10-3 TGTGCCATCCGGGACAGGGGTGACAATGAGCAGTTCTTC CAIRDRGDNEQFF
TRBJ2-2 . . TRBV28 TGTGCCAGCGGGGGCAGGGCAGTCTCCGGGGAGCTGTTTTTT CASGGRAVSGELFF
TRBJ1-1 . . TRBV28 TGTGCCAGCAGTCCTCCGACCCTTGGGGGGACTGAAGCTTTCTTT CASSPPTLGGTEAFF
TRBJ1-5 . . TRBV14 TGTGCCAGCAGCCAACGGGGGAAGGGGCAGCCCCAGCATTTT CASSQRGKGQPQHF
TRBJ1-1 . . TRBV28 TGTGCCAGCAGTTTACCTGGGGCCACTGAAGCTTTCTTT CASSLPGATEAFF
TRBJ2-7 . . TRBV5-1 TGCGCCAGCAGCACCCGGGACTCCCCCTACGAGCAGTACTTC CASSTRDSPYEQYF
TRBJ1-2 TRBD1 . TRBV28 TGTGCCAGCAGACAGACAGGGTCTGGCTATGGCTACACCTTC CASRQTGSGYGYTF
TRBJ1-2 . . TRBV6-8 TGTGCCAGCAGACCCGTAGTCAGGGCTCCTAACTATGGCTACACCTTC CASRPVVRAPNYGYTF
TRBJ1-5 . . TRBV7-9 TGTGCCAGCAGCTTACCAAATCAGCCCCAGCATTTT CASSLPNQPQHF
TRBJ2-3 TRBD2 . TRBV9 TGTGCCAGCAGCGTAGCGTTAGCGGGAGGAACAGATACGCAGTATTTT CASSVALAGGTDTQYF
TRBJ1-1 . . TRBV25-1 TGTGCCAGCAGTCCTCACCCCGGACAGCCGAACACTGAAGCTTTCTTT CASSPHPGQPNTEAFF
TRBJ2-1 TRBD1 . TRBV24-1 TGTGCCACCAGTGACCCCGGACAGGGGAACAATGAGCAGTTCTTC CATSDPGQGNNEQFF
TRBJ2-1 TRBD2 . TRBV6-1 TGTGCCAGCAGTGAACTAGCGGGAGTGGGGCAGTTCTTC CASSELAGVGQFF
TRBJ2-5 . . TRBV7-9 TGTGCCAGCAGCTTAGGAGAGCGGGTAGAGTCCCAGTACTTC CASSLGERVESQYF
TRBJ2-1 . . TRBV30 TGTGCCTGGGGGGGGCGGAGCAAGTACAATGAGCAGTTCTTC CAWGGRSKYNEQFF
TRBJ1-2 TRBD1 . TRBV12-3/TRBV12-4 TGTGCCAGCAGTCCGGGACAGTATGGCTACACCTTC CASSPGQYGYTF
TRBJ2-7 TRBD2 . TRBV7-2 TGTGCCAGCAGCGGACTAGCGGGCGGTACTTCGTACGAGCAGTACTTC CASSGLAGGTSYEQYF
TRBJ2-1 TRBD2 . TRBV7-3 TGTGCCAGCAGTCAAACTAGCGGGAGGGATGAGCAGTTCTTC CASSQTSGRDEQFF
TRBJ2-6 . . TRBV5-6 TGTGCCAGCAGCTTCCTGACAGCGCCAGGGGCCAACGTCCTGACTTTC CASSFLTAPGANVLTF
TRBJ2-7 TRBD1 . TRBV19 TGTGCCAGTAGTATGTACAGGCAGGGGGACGAGCAGTACTTC CASSMYRQGDEQYF
TRBJ2-5 . . TRBV5-1 TGCGCCAGCAGCTTTGGAGGGCGAGAGACCCAGTACTTC CASSFGGRETQYF
TRBJ1-5 TRBD1 . TRBV28 TGTGCCAGCAGCAAAAACAGGGGACCCTATCAGCCCCAGCATTTT CASSKNRGPYQPQHF
TRBJ1-5 . . TRBV12-3/TRBV12-4 TGTGCCAGCAGCCTAGTAGGAAATCAGCCCCAGCATTTT CASSLVGNQPQHF
TRBJ1-1 . . TRBV18 TGTGCCAGCTCACCACCGGGGGGCACTGAAGCTTTCTTT CASSPPGGTEAFF
TRBJ2-7 . . TRBV7-2 TGTGCCAGCAGCTTATCAGCTAGCCTTCCGATTTACGAGCAGTACTTC CASSLSASLPIYEQYF
TRBJ1-5 . once TRBV21-1 TGTGCCAGCAGCAAAGGTAGCTGTAGCAATCAGCCCCAGCATTTT CASSKGSCSNQPQHF
TRBJ2-3 . . TRBV6-2/TRBV6-3 TGTGCCAGCAGTTCCCCCCTAGCGCCAGGGGGGACAGATACGCAGTATTTT CASSSPLAPGGTDTQYF
TRBJ1-4 TRBD1 . TRBV27 TGTGCCAGCGGGGATCCAATTTTGGTGGGGACAGGGAATGAAAAACTGTTTTTT CASGDPILVGTGNEKLFF
TRBJ2-6 TRBD1 . TRBV15 TGTGCCACCAGCAGACGGACAGGGGCCGCATCATACTCTGGGGCCAACGTCCTGACTTTC CATSRRTGAASYSGANVLTF
TRBJ2-3 TRBD1 . TRBV2 TGTGCCAGCAGTCCTCGCGTGAAGGGACAGGGAAGTGCAGATACGCAGTATTTT CASSPRVKGQGSADTQYF